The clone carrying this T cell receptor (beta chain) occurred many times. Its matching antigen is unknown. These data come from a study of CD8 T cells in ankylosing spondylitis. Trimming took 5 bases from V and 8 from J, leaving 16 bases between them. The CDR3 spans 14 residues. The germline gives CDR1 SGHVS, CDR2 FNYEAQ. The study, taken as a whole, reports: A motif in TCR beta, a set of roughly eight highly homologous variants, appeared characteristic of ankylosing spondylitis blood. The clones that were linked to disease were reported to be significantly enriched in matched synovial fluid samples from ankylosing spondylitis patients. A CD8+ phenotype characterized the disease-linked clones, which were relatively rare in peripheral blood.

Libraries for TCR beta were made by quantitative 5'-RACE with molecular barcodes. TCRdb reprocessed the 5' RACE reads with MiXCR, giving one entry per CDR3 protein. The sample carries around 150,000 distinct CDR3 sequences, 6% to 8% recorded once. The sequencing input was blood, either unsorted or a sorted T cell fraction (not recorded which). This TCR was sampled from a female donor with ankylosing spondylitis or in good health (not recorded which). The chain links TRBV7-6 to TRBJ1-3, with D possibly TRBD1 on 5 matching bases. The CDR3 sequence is CASSETGRVDTIYF. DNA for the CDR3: TGTGCCAGCAGCGAGACGGGGCGGGTGGACACCATATATTTT.